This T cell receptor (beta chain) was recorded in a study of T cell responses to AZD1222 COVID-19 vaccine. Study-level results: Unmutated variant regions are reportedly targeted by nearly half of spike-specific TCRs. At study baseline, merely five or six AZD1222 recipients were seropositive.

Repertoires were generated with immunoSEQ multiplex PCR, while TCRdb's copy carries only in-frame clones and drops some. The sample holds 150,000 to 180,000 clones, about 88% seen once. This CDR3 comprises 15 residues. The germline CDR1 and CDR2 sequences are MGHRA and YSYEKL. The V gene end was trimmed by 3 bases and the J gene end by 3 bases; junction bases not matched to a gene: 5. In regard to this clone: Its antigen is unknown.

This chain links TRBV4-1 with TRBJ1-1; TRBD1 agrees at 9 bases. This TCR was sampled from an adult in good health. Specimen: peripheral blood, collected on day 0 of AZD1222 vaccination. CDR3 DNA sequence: TGCGCCAGCAGCCAGTTGGGACAGGGCCACACTGAAGCTTTCTTT. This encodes CASSQLGQGHTEAFF.